The 28 T cell receptor beta chains presented below share a single source sample, sequenced in a study of blood T cell repertoires in COVID-19. The assay was immunoSEQ multiplex PCR, and TCRdb's table has in-frame clones only and misses some. The profile shows fewer than 350,000 clones, around 85% of them singletons. The sample consisted of peripheral blood. Receptor source: a woman aged 50 to 65 with active or convalescent COVID-19.

This sequence joins TRBV27 and TRBJ2-7; TRBD1 aligns across 8 bases. V lost 4 bases to trimming and J lost 5 bases; unmatched junction nucleotides: 4. The CDR3 has 13 amino acids. Germline V gene lookup returns CDR1 MNHEY and CDR2 SMNVEV (reference sequence). The CDR3: CASSSTGVDEQYF. CDR3 bases: TGTGCCAGCAGTTCGACAGGGGTAGACGAGCAGTACTTC.

This clone was found once. V is TRBV12-2 and J is TRBJ1-5; the D call of TRBD1 is as the table states it, not checked on the DNA. TRBV12-2 is described as a pseudogene. The CDR3 spans 15 residues. In nucleotides, the CDR3 is TGTGCAAGTCGATGTCGGACAGGGGCGGGTCAGCCCCAGCATTTT. Protein sequence: CASRCRTGAGQPQHF.

Points on this clone: A much larger clone lies one base from this, so it may be a read error. J is TRBJ2-7 and V is TRBV5-1; 13 bases align to TRBD2. This CDR3 has 14 residues. V lost 3 bases, J lost 3 bases, and 0 bases stayed unmatched. Germline CDR1 SGHRS, CDR2 YFSETQ. The CDR3 nucleotides read TGCGCCAGCAGCTGGACTAGCGGGAGCTACGAGCAGTACTTC. Translating it yields CASSWTSGSYEQYF.

The gene calls are TRBV7-3 and TRBJ2-6, with TRBD2 as a possible D gene (6 bases). The CDR3 totals 19 residues. CDR1 is SGHTA and CDR2 is FQGTGA in the germline V gene. Between the trimmed V and J ends, which lost 2 bases and 4 bases, there was a span of 21 bases. This CDR3 reads CASSLPAGTVGPGANVLTF. CDR3 in DNA: TGTGCCAGCAGCTTACCCGCCGGGACTGTTGGCCCCGGGGCCAACGTCCTGACTTTC.

The chain combines TRBV5-6 with TRBJ2-7; no firm D call. CDR3 size: 12 residues. The germline V and J ends were trimmed by 4 bases and 4 bases, with 9 bases remaining between them. Germline V CDR1 and CDR2: SGHDT, YYEEEE. The CDR3 coding sequence is TGTGCCAGCAGCGCCGTTGAGTACGAGCAGTACTTC. This sequence encodes CASSAVEYEQYF.

This clone was picked up a small number of times. This chain uses TRBV6-1 with TRBJ2-7; 8 bases match TRBD1. CDR1 is MNHNS, CDR2 SASEGT, per germline. CDR3 size: 14 residues. The ends lost 2 bases at V and 3 bases at J; junction bases unmatched: 3. Written as DNA, the CDR3 is TGTGCCAGCAGTGAATCGACAGGGGACTACGAGCAGTACTTC. It codes for CASSESTGDYEQYF.

This clone was found a few times. The J gene is TRBJ2-7, the V gene TRBV6-1; the match to TRBD2 covers 9 bases. V was pared by 2 bases and J by 0 bases, with 2 bases of the junction left unmatched. Germline loops: CDR1 MNHNS, CDR2 SASEGT. This CDR3 comprises 15 residues. The CDR3 protein is CASSELAGSSYEQYF. The CDR3 DNA reads TGTGCCAGCAGTGAACTAGCGGGGAGCTCCTACGAGCAGTACTTC.

This clone appeared a few times. J is TRBJ1-1 and V is TRBV20-1; no clear D. Trimming shortened V by 6 bases and J by 2 bases, and 13 bases separated the two germline ends. Germline CDR1 DFQATT, CDR2 SNEGSKA (reference sequence). The CDR3 is 13 residues long. The CDR3 nucleotides read TGCAGTGCCAGTACGGGGATAAACACTGAAGCTTTCTTT. It encodes CSASTGINTEAFF.

The genes are TRBV7-8 and TRBJ1-1; D is unclear. The CDR3 is 13 residues long. V was cut by 6 bases and J by 3 bases, with 11 bases left in between. Per germline, CDR1 SGHVS and CDR2 FQNEAQ. The CDR3 DNA reads TGTGCCAGCAGTTTTGAGAGGGACACTGAAGCTTTCTTT. It translates to CASSFERDTEAFF.

The chain is built from TRBV12-3 or TRBV12-4 and TRBJ1-1, with TRBD1 as a possible D gene (5 bases). V gave up 8 bases and J gave up 4 bases, with 14 bases separating them. The CDR3 contains 13 residues. CDR3 region: CASGGWDGTEAFF. DNA for the CDR3: TGTGCCAGCGGGGGGTGGGATGGCACTGAAGCTTTCTTT.

The chain recombines TRBV10-3 with TRBJ2-7; TRBD1 agrees at 7 bases. V lost 10 bases and J lost 2; bases outside the gene matches: 8. The CDR3 totals 13 residues. Germline V lookup: CDR1 ENHRY, CDR2 SYGVKD. The CDR3: CATRTGLTYEQYF. The CDR3, as DNA: TGTGCCACCCGGACAGGACTCACCTACGAGCAGTACTTC.

This clone came up a few times. The chain links TRBV6-1 to TRBJ2-1; D possibly corresponds to TRBD2 (6 bases). The CDR3 runs to 16 residues. The germline V gene has CDR1 MNHNS and CDR2 SASEGT. The V end lost 4 bases, the J end lost 2 bases, and 15 bases lay between the germline ends. The CDR3 DNA reads as TGTGCCAGCAGTGCCTGGGGGACTTCCGCCTACAATGAGCAGTTCTTC. Protein product: CASSAWGTSAYNEQFF.

The chain links TRBV6-1 to TRBJ2-4, with D possibly being TRBD2 (5 bases). The CDR3 length is 15 residues. Per germline, CDR1 MNHNS and CDR2 SASEGT. Trimming removed 3 bases at V and 7 bases at J, with 16 bases between. The CDR3 DNA sequence: TGTGCCAGCAGTGAGAAAGGTCCCCCGGGGAACATTCAGTACTTC. It specifies CASSEKGPPGNIQYF.

This clone has only one observation. The chain recombines TRBV15 with TRBJ2-1, with TRBD1 matching over 11 bases. The CDR3 runs to 20 residues. The V and J ends lost 5 bases and 9 bases, in that order; junction bases with no gene match: 24. CDR1 LNHNV and CDR2 YYDKDF come from the germline V gene (reference sequence). The CDR3 is CATSPLLGDRGTGYRFEQFF. CDR3 bases: TGTGCCACCAGCCCCCTCCTCGGGGACAGGGGGACTGGGTATAGGTTTGAGCAGTTCTTC.

V is TRBV5-1 and J is TRBJ2-1; 7 bases agree with TRBD1. Germline V lookup: CDR1 SGHRS, CDR2 YFSETQ. This CDR3 spans 16 amino acids. V shed 4 bases, J shed 7 bases, and the junction held 14 bases outside the gene matches. CDR3 in amino acids: CASSPRTGPTVNEQFF. The CDR3, as DNA: TGCGCCAGCAGCCCCCGGACAGGCCCAACGGTGAATGAGCAGTTCTTC.

In its sample, this clone was seen once. The chain uses TRBV27 and TRBJ1-2; no clear D gene. Germline assignment: CDR1 MNHEY and CDR2 SMNVEV (reference sequence). V lost 2 bases and J lost 3, with 4 bases in between. The CDR3 has 12 residues. The CDR3 reads CASSLIDYGYTF. The DNA for the CDR3 is TGTGCCAGCAGTTTAATAGACTATGGCTACACCTTC.

V is TRBV4-1 and J is TRBJ1-2, with 8 positions matching TRBD1. Losses at the gene ends were 4 bases for V and 5 bases for J; bases not matched to a gene: 18. CDR1 is MGHRA and CDR2 is YSYEKL in the germline V gene. The CDR3 runs 18 residues. Here the CDR3 reads CASSRTSAGGKTIYGYTF. For the CDR3, the DNA is TGCGCCAGCAGCCGAACAAGTGCAGGGGGCAAGACAATTTATGGCTACACCTTC.

The genes are TRBV10-2 and TRBJ2-3; 7 bases match TRBD2. The CDR3 has 14 residues. The germline V gene encodes CDR1 WSHSY and CDR2 SAAADI. Trimming at V came to 4 bases and at J to 2 bases, leaving 3 bases not matched to a gene. CDR3 bases: TGCGCCAGCAGTGCAGCGGGGTTCACAGATACGCAGTATTTT. Residues: CASSAAGFTDTQYF.

This clone was counted once. The rearrangement uses TRBV19 and TRBJ1-5, with a tentative D call TRBD1 (6 bases). Per the germline V gene, CDR1 is LNHDA and CDR2 is SQIVND (reference sequence). This CDR3 has 15 residues. V was cut by 3 bases and J by 8 bases, with 17 bases left in between. CDR3 bases: TGTGCCAGTAGTATGGACAGCAGCCTTTGGGAGCCCCAGCATTTT. Protein: CASSMDSSLWEPQHF.

The chain combines TRBV5-1 with TRBJ2-7, with 8 bases lining up with TRBD2. After removal of 1 base from V and 2 bases from J, the junction contained 2 bases not matched to a gene. Germline assignment: CDR1 SGHRS and CDR2 YFSETQ. The CDR3 totals 14 residues. The DNA for the CDR3 is TGCGCCAGCAGCTTGATAGCGGGACCCTACGAGCAGTACTTC. It is translated as CASSLIAGPYEQYF.

The chain uses TRBV6-5 and TRBJ1-2, with 7 positions matching TRBD1. V lost 5 bases to trimming and J lost 7 bases; unmatched junction nucleotides: 10. The CDR3 contains 14 residues. CDR1 is MNHEY, CDR2 SVGAGI, per germline. CDR3 sequence (DNA): TGTGCCAGCAGTCCCAGAAGACAGGGCGGTGGCTACACCTTC. Translation gives CASSPRRQGGGYTF.

The chain links TRBV19 to TRBJ2-3; the match to TRBD1 covers 9 bases. This CDR3 comprises 14 residues. Trimming cost V 10 bases and J 2 bases; bases outside gene matches: 7. The germline V gene has CDR1 LNHDA and CDR2 SQIVND (reference sequence). For the CDR3, the DNA is TGTGCCACTTGTTGGACAGGGGACACAGATACGCAGTATTTT. It codes for CATCWTGDTDTQYF. The full variable domain, with the rest looked up from reference TRBV19 and TRBJ2-3, is DGGITQSPKYLFRKEGQNVTLSCEQNLNHDAMYWYRQDPGQGLRLIYYSQIVNDFQKGDIAEGYSVSREKKESFPLTVTSAQKNPTAFYLCATCWTGDTDTQYFGPGTRLTVL.

V is TRBV5-6 and J is TRBJ2-7; D is perhaps TRBD2 (6 bases). V shed 0 bases and J shed 2 bases, with 12 bases lying between them. The CDR3 loop spans 15 amino acids. Germline V CDR1 and CDR2: SGHDT, YYEEEE. CDR3 nucleotide sequence: TGTGCCAGCAGCTTGGGGTGGTGGGGGGCCTACGAGCAGTACTTC. Translated, it gives CASSLGWWGAYEQYF. The full variable domain, completed using reference TRBV5-6 and TRBJ2-7, is DAGVTQSPTHLIKTRGQQVTLRCSPKSGHDTVSWYQQALGQGPQFIFQYYEEEERQRGNFPDRFSGHQFPNYSSELNVNALLLGDSALYLCASSLGWWGAYEQYFGPGTRLTVT.

The chain links TRBV14 to TRBJ1-2; D gene unclear. The V gene's germline CDR1 is SGHDN and CDR2 FVKESK. With 0 bases removed from V and 0 bases from J, the gap between germline ends came to 8 bases. The CDR3 runs 15 residues. The CDR3 bases are TGTGCCAGCAGCCAAGAAAGACATCCTAACTATGGCTACACCTTC. This gives the protein CASSQERHPNYGYTF.

The chain carries TRBV27 and TRBJ1-5, with 9 bases lining up with TRBD1. Germline V gives CDR1 MNHEY, CDR2 SMNVEV (reference sequence). V lost 4 bases, J lost 5 bases, and 6 bases stayed unmatched. The CDR3 contains 15 residues. The CDR3 coding sequence is TGTGCCAGCAGTTCAAGACAGGGGGTAGATCAGCCCCAGCATTTT. This gives the protein CASSSRQGVDQPQHF.

The chain combines TRBV4-1 with TRBJ2-7, with D perhaps matching TRBD2 (6 bases). Germline V gene sequence: CDR1 MGHRA, CDR2 YSYEKL. The CDR3 loop spans 15 amino acids. Deletions cut 1 base from V and 2 bases from J, with 12 bases between. The CDR3 nucleotides read TGCGCCAGCAGCCAAGGGGCGGGATTAACCTACGAGCAGTACTTC. It is translated as CASSQGAGLTYEQYF.

V and J are TRBV15 and TRBJ2-7; 12 nucleotides agree with TRBD1. The CDR3 length is 16 residues. The V segment lost 5 bases and the J segment 5 bases; nucleotides outside the gene matches: 10. CDR1 and CDR2 from the germline V gene are LNHNV and YYDKDF (reference sequence). For the CDR3, the DNA is TGTGCCACCAGCGCCCTCCCCGGGACAGGGGGCAACGAGCAGTACTTC. Its translation: CATSALPGTGGNEQYF.

This CDR3 is CASSPRPLSGGELFF. The CDR3 DNA follows: TGTGCCAGCTCACCACGTCCCTTGAGCGGCGGGGAGCTGTTTTTT. This chain joins TRBV18 and TRBJ2-2; D may be TRBD2 (5 bases). Trimming shortened V by 1 base and J by 7 bases, and 13 bases separated the two germline ends. Germline V gives CDR1 KGHSH, CDR2 LQKENI. The CDR3 is made up of 15 amino acids.